This entry lists 14 T cell receptor beta chains sequenced from one sample in a study of cytomegalovirus exposure and HLA in healthy donors. The primer mix had 60 Vbeta and 13 Jbeta primers. The data were produced by immunoSEQ multiplex PCR, yet TCRdb's version contains in-frame clones alone and is incomplete. The sample consists of about 160,000 clones, 75% to 85% of them appearing once. The sample taken for sequencing was PBMCs. These receptors were obtained from a man aged 45 to 65 in good health and CMV-seropositive.

This chain uses TRBV2 with TRBJ1-4; D possibly corresponds to TRBD1 (5 bases). V lost 0 bases and J lost 7, with 15 bases in between. Germline values: CDR1 SNHLY, CDR2 FYNNEI. The CDR3 extends over 16 amino acids. The CDR3 nucleotides are TGTGCCAGCAGTGAAGCATCGAGGTCGGGGGGTGAAAAACTGTTTTTT. Translating it yields CASSEASRSGGEKLFF.

CDR3 DNA: TGTGCGACCCAGGGGTGGGGTTTGGGGGAAAAACTGTTTTTT. Protein product: CATQGWGLGEKLFF. The rearrangement links TRBV28 to TRBJ1-4; D possibly corresponds to TRBD1 (6 bases). Germline CDR1 MDHEN, CDR2 SYDVKM. The CDR3 has 14 residues.

This chain links TRBV7-2 with TRBJ2-1; 9 bases fit TRBD2. Germline V CDR1 and CDR2: SGHTA, FQGNSA. CDR3 size: 18 residues. Unmatched junction bases numbered 15, after V lost 2 bases and J lost 7 bases. Here the CDR3 reads CASSLRASGKALFNEQFF. CDR3 in DNA: TGTGCCAGCAGCTTAAGGGCTAGCGGGAAGGCTTTGTTTAATGAGCAGTTCTTC.

This sequence joins TRBV5-1 and TRBJ1-1; D perhaps matches TRBD1 (5 bases). Germline loops: CDR1 SGHRS, CDR2 YFSETQ. Trimming removed 4 bases from V and 3 bases from J, with 10 bases in between. The CDR3 has 13 residues. CDR3 sequence (DNA): TGCGCCAGCAGCATTTTGACAGACACTGAAGCTTTCTTT. Protein: CASSILTDTEAFF.

The rearrangement links TRBV7-6 to TRBJ2-1, with 7 bases matching TRBD2. CDR1 is SGHVS, CDR2 FNYEAQ, per germline. V lost 0 bases and J lost 2; bases outside the gene matches: 7. There are 17 residues in the CDR3. CDR3 sequence (DNA): TGTGCCAGCAGCTTAGCGTCTGTGACTAGCACCTACAATGAGCAGTTCTTC. This encodes CASSLASVTSTYNEQFF. Complete variable domain (other parts from reference TRBV7-6 and TRBJ2-1): GAGVSQSPRYKVTKRGQDVALRCDPISGHVSLYWYRQALGQGPEFLTYFNYEAQQDKSGLPNDRFSAERPEGSISTLTIQRTEQRDSAMYRCASSLASVTSTYNEQFFGPGTRLTVL.

A few counts support this clone. This probably arose from a read error, given a far larger clone one base away. The conserved phenylalanine or tryptophan normally closing the CDR3 is absent here, so this likely arose from a read error. J is TRBJ2-7 and V is TRBV6-5; 7 bases map to TRBD1. V shed 6 bases and J 5 bases; nucleotides not matched to a gene: 4. Germline-derived CDR1 and CDR2 are MNHEY and SVGAGI. This CDR3 region has 12 residues. Here the CDR3 reads CASRRQGDEQYL. CDR3 coding DNA: TGTGCCAGCAGAAGACAGGGCGACGAGCAGTACCTC.

The J gene is TRBJ2-3, the V gene TRBV9, with TRBD2 matching 10 bases. With V trimmed by 0 bases and J by 0 bases, 4 bases remained unmatched. The CDR3 is 17 amino acids. Germline V gene data show CDR1 as SGDLS and CDR2 as YYNGEE. The CDR3 region is CASSVDPLAGSTDTQYF. For the CDR3, the DNA is TGTGCCAGCAGCGTAGATCCACTAGCGGGGAGCACAGATACGCAGTATTTT.

The chain carries TRBV10-3 and TRBJ2-5; a possible D gene is TRBD1 (6 bases). The V end lost 2 bases, the J end lost 5 bases, and 18 bases lay between the germline ends. Per germline, CDR1 ENHRY and CDR2 SYGVKD. The CDR3 sequence is 16 residues long. The chain's CDR3 is CAISEGIFGGHETQYF. CDR3 DNA sequence: TGTGCCATCAGTGAGGGGATATTTGGGGGACACGAGACCCAGTACTTC.

This chain uses TRBV6-4 with TRBJ2-1; 13 bases are shared with TRBD2. The germline CDR1 and CDR2 sequences are MRHNA and SNTAGT. J was trimmed by 7 bases and V by 6 bases; bases with no gene match: 6. The CDR3 is 15 amino acids. The CDR3 nucleotides read TGTGCCAGCAGCAAACTAGCGGGAGGGCGGAATGAGCAGTTCTTC. Protein product: CASSKLAGGRNEQFF.

The chain links TRBV5-1 to TRBJ1-2, with a possible D match to TRBD1 (6 bases). Trimming removed 3 bases from V and 6 bases from J, with 18 bases in between. In germline, CDR1 is SGHRS, CDR2 YFSETQ. The CDR3 runs 15 residues. CDR3 in amino acids: CASSSQTTGRDGYTF. The CDR3 region has the DNA TGCGCCAGCAGCTCACAAACAACAGGGAGGGATGGCTACACCTTC.

The J gene is TRBJ2-3, the V gene TRBV11-3; D is perhaps TRBD1 (6 bases). The CDR3 spans 15 residues. Germline values: CDR1 SGHNT, CDR2 YENEEA. V gave up 4 bases and J gave up 6 bases, with 17 bases separating them. The CDR3 DNA is TGTGCCAGCAGCTGGCGCGGACAGCCTATGGATACGCAGTATTTT. Amino acid sequence: CASSWRGQPMDTQYF.

The chain has TRBV25-1 and TRBJ2-3; 10 nucleotides agree with TRBD1. Trimming took 4 bases from V and 6 from J; bases not matched to a gene: 4. This CDR3 comprises 14 residues. Germline V gene data show CDR1 as MGHDK and CDR2 as SYGVNS. As DNA, the CDR3 is TGTGCCAGCAGTGCACGGACAGGGGGGGATACGCAGTATTTT. Translation gives CASSARTGGDTQYF.

The rearrangement joins TRBV5-4 to TRBJ2-1; D is possibly TRBD1 (5 bases). Trimming removed 3 bases from V and 7 bases from J, with 14 bases in between. Germline V lookup: CDR1 SGHNT, CDR2 YYREEE (reference sequence). The CDR3 covers 14 residues. The CDR3 DNA is TGTGCCAGCAGCTACGCAGGGTTGACGAATGAGCAGTTCTTC. Its translation is CASSYAGLTNEQFF.

The CDR3 here is CASSYGVVGETQYF. As DNA, the CDR3 is TGTGCCAGCAGTTACGGTGTCGTCGGGGAGACCCAGTACTTC. The chain joins TRBV6-6 to TRBJ2-5; D gene ambiguous. The V and J ends lost 2 bases and 5 bases respectively, with 12 bases between them. The CDR3 consists of 14 residues. Germline V lookup: CDR1 MNHNY, CDR2 SVGAGI (reference sequence).